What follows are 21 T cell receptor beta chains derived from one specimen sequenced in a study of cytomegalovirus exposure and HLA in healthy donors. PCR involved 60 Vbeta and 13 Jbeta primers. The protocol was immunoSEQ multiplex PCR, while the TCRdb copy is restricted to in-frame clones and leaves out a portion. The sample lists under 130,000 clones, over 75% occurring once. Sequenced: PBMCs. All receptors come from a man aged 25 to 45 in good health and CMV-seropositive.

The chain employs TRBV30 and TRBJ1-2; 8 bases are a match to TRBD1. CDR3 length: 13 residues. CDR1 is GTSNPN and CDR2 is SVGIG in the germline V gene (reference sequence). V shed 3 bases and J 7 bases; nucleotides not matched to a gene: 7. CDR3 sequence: CAWRTQGAGGYTF. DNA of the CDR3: TGTGCCTGGAGGACTCAGGGGGCGGGTGGCTACACCTTC.

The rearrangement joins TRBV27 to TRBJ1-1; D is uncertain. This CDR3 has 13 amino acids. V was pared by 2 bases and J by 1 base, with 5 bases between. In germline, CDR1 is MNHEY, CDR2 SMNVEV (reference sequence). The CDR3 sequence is CASSLAGNTEAFF. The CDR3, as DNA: TGTGCCAGCAGTTTAGCGGGGAACACTGAAGCTTTCTTT.

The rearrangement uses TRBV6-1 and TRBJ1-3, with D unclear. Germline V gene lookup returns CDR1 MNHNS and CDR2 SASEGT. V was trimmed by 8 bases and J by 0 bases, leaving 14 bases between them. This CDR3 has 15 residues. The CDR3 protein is CASRDAAFSGNTIYF. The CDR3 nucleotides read TGTGCCAGCCGGGATGCGGCCTTCTCTGGAAACACCATATATTTT.

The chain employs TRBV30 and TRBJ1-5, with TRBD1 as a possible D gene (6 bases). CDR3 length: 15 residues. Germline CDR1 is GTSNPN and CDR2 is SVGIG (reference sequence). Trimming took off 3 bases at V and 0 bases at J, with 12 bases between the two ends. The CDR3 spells CAWRATGYSNQPQHF. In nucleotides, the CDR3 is TGTGCCTGGAGAGCCACAGGGTATAGCAATCAGCCCCAGCATTTT.

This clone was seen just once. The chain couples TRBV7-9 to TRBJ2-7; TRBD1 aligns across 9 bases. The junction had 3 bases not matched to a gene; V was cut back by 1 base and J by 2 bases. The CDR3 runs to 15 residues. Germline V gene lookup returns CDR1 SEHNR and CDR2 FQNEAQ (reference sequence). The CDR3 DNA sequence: TGTGCCAGCAGCTTAGGGGGACAGGGAACCTACGAGCAGTACTTC. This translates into CASSLGGQGTYEQYF.

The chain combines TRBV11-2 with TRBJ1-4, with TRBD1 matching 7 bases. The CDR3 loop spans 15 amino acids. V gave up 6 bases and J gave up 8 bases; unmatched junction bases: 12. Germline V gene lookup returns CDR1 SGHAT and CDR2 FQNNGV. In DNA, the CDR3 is TGTGCCAGCAGTTCCCTAACAGGGGCGGGCGAAAAACTGTTTTTT. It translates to CASSSLTGAGEKLFF.

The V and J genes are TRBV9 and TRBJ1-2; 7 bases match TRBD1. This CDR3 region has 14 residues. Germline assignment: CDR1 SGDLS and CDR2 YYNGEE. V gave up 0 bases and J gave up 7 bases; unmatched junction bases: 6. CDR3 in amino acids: CASSVGRQGSGYTF. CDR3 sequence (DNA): TGTGCCAGCAGCGTAGGGCGACAGGGAAGTGGCTACACCTTC.

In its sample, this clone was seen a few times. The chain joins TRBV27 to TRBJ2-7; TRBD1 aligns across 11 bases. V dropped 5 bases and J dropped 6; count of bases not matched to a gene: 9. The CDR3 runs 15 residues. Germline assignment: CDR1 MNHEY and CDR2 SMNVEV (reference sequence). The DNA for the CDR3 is TGTGCCAGCAGTCCCCGTTCGGACAGGGGGCGCGAGCAGTACTTC. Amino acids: CASSPRSDRGREQYF.

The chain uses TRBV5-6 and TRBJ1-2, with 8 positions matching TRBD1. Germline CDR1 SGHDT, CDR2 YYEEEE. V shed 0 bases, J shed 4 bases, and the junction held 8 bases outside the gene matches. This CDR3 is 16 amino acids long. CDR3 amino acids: CASSLAAGGDGYGYTF. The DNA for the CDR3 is TGTGCCAGCAGCTTGGCGGCAGGGGGCGACGGCTATGGCTACACCTTC.

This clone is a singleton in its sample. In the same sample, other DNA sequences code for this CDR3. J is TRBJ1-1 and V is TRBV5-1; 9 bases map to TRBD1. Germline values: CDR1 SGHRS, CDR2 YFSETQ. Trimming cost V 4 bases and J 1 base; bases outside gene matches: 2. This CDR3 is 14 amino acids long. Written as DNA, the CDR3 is TGCGCCAGCAGCCTGGACAGGGGGAACACTGAAGCTTTCTTT. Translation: CASSLDRGNTEAFF.

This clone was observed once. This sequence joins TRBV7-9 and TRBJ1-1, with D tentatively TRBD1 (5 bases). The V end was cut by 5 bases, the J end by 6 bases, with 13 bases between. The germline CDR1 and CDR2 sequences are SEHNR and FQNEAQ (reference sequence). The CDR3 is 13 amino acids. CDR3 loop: CASSPIDRPEAFF. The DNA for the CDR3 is TGTGCCAGCAGCCCAATCGACAGACCTGAAGCTTTCTTT.

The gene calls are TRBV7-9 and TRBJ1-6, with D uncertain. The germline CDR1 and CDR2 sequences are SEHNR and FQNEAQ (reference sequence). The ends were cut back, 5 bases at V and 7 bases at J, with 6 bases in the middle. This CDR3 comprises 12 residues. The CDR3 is CASSVRNSPLHF. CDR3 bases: TGTGCCAGCAGCGTTCGGAATTCACCCCTCCACTTT.

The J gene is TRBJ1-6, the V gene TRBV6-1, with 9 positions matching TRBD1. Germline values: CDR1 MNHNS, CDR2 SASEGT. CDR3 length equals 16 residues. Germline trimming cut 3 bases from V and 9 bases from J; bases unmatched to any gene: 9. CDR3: CASSEILGQGRSPLHF. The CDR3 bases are TGTGCCAGCAGTGAGATCTTGGGACAGGGTCGTTCACCCCTCCACTTT.

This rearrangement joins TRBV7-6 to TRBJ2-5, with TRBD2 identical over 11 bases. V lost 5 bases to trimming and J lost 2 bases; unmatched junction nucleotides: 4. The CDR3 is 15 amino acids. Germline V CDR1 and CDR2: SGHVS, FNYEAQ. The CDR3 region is CASSQGLAEQETQYF. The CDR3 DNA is TGTGCCAGCAGCCAGGGACTAGCGGAGCAAGAGACCCAGTACTTC.

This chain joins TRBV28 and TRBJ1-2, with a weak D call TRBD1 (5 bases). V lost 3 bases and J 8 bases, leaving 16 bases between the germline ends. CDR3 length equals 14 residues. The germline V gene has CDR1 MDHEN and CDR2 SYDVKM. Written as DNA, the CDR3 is TGTGCCAGCAGTTTGGGTGGGCAGGGAGGGGGCTACACCTTC. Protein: CASSLGGQGGGYTF.

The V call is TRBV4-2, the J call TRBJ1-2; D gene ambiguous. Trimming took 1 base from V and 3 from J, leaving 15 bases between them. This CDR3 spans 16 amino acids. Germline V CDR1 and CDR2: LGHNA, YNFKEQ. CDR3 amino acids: CASSQAVPAGDYGYTF. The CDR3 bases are TGTGCCAGCAGCCAAGCAGTTCCGGCAGGCGACTATGGCTACACCTTC.

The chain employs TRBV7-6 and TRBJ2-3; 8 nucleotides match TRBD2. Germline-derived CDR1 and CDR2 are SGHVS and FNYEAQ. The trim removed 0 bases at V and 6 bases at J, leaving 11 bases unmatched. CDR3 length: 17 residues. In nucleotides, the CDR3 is TGTGCCAGCAGCTTAGCATACACGGGGGGGGGTCAGGATACGCAGTATTTT. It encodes CASSLAYTGGGQDTQYF. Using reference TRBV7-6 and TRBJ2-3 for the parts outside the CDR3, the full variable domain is GAGVSQSPRYKVTKRGQDVALRCDPISGHVSLYWYRQALGQGPEFLTYFNYEAQQDKSGLPNDRFSAERPEGSISTLTIQRTEQRDSAMYRCASSLAYTGGGQDTQYFGPGTRLTVL.

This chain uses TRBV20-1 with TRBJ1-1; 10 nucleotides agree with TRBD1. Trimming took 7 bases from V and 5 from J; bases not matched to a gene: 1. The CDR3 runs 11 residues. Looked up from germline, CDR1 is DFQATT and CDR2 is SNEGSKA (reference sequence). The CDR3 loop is CSGGQGTEAFF. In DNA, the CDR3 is TGCAGTGGGGGACAGGGGACTGAAGCTTTCTTT.

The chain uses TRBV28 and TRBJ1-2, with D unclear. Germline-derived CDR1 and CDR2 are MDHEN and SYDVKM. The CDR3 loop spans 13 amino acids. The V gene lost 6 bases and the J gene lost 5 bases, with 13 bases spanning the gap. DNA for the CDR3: TGTGCCAGCAGGGACCGGGCGGGGTATGGCTACACCTTC. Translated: CASRDRAGYGYTF.

For the CDR3, the DNA is TGTGCCAGCAGTTTGGGACAGGGGGCCACTGAAGCTTTCTTT. Protein: CASSLGQGATEAFF. V gene TRBV6-6 combines with J gene TRBJ1-1; 12 bases are a match to TRBD1. The CDR3 is 14 residues long. V was pared by 4 bases and J by 4 bases, with 1 base of the junction left unmatched. Germline V gene sequence: CDR1 MNHNY, CDR2 SVGAGI (reference sequence).

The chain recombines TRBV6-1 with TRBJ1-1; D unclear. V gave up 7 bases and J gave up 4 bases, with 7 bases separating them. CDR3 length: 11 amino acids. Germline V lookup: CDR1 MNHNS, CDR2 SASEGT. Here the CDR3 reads CASKMSTEAFF. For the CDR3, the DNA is TGTGCCAGCAAGATGAGCACTGAAGCTTTCTTT.